The T cell receptor beta chain described here comes from a study of tissue T cells after allogeneic stem cell transplantation. Germline V gene sequence: CDR1 LGHNA, CDR2 YNLKQL (reference sequence). The V gene lost 4 bases and the J gene lost 0 bases, with 5 bases spanning the gap. The CDR3 consists of 13 residues. Study conclusions and caveats: Blood and spleen captured only part of the tissue TCR repertoire.

This clone has more than one count but fewer than ten. The antigen remains undetermined. The gene symbols are mouse symbols. The read is 1 residue too short to cover the CDR3 end, so that end is filled in from the germline J gene. Profiled with immunoSEQ multiplex PCR; TCRdb holds only in-frame clones, not every one. The sample consists of over 7,000 clones, 34% of them appearing once. Sample time point: mouse harvest day 14 after allogeneic transplant. The graft held 10^6 splenic CD5+ T cells and 10^7 T-cell-depleted bone marrow cells. This mouse GVHD model was MHC-mismatched B6 to BALB/c, profiled day 7 or 14.

J is TRBJ2-5 and V is TRBV5; unclear D gene. Sequencing was done on a sample of skin. This clonotype originated in a female BALB/c mouse given C57BL/6 T cells with graft-versus-host disease after an allogeneic hematopoietic cell transplant. The part of the CDR3 DNA that was read is TGTGCCAGCAGCCCCCGTAACCAAGACACCCAGTAC. Amino acids: CASSPRNQDTQY. The entire CDR3 is CASSPRNQDTQYF.